Following are 23 T cell receptor beta chains from one sample sequenced in a study of blood T cell repertoires in COVID-19. The table came from immunoSEQ multiplex PCR; TCRdb's copy has only in-frame clones and leaves some out. The sample shows more than 200,000 clones, roughly 90% of them seen only once. The sequenced material came from peripheral blood. These receptors were obtained from a woman between 40 and 50 years old who had recovered from COVID-19.

This clone appeared once. The chain combines TRBV6-1 with TRBJ2-1, with 9 bases that match TRBD2. Germline V gene lookup returns CDR1 MNHNS and CDR2 SASEGT. The CDR3 has 15 amino acids. V lost 3 bases to trimming and J lost 5 bases; unmatched junction nucleotides: 5. This chain's CDR3 is CASSDERGAHNEQFF. CDR3 sequence (DNA): TGTGCCAGCAGTGATGAGCGGGGGGCCCACAATGAGCAGTTCTTC.

This clone appeared once. V is TRBV10-3 and J is TRBJ2-3; no reliable D call. Germline loops: CDR1 ENHRY, CDR2 SYGVKD. Trimming pared 3 bases from V and 8 bases from J, leaving 6 bases between. There are 11 residues in the CDR3. The CDR3 reads CAISDPGTQYF. In DNA form, the CDR3 reads TGTGCCATCAGTGACCCGGGTACGCAGTATTTT.

This rearrangement joins TRBV11-3 to TRBJ2-5; possibly TRBD2 for D (6 bases). Germline CDR1 is SGHNT and CDR2 is YENEEA. The CDR3 is made up of 12 amino acids. V was clipped by 5 bases and J by 13 bases, with 17 bases between them. The CDR3 coding sequence is TGTGCCAGCAGCATGGGCCAGCGGGCTTCGTACTTC. It specifies CASSMGQRASYF.

This clone was counted only a few times. The V call is TRBV3-1 (or the pseudogene TRBV3-2), the J call TRBJ1-4; no definite D call. The V and J ends lost 2 bases and 12 bases respectively, with 25 bases between them. In germline, CDR1 is LGHDT, CDR2 YNNKEL (reference sequence). The CDR3 consists of 17 residues. Here the CDR3 DNA reads TGTGCCAGCAGCCAAACAACCCGGGGTCTCGTCAAAATCGAACTGTTTTTT. Translating gives CASSQTTRGLVKIELFF.

This rearrangement joins TRBV5-6 to TRBJ2-1, with 8 nucleotides matching TRBD2. Trimming took 1 base from V and 9 from J; bases not matched to a gene: 6. Germline loops: CDR1 SGHDT, CDR2 YYEEEE. The CDR3 runs 14 residues. The CDR3 bases are TGTGCCAGCAGCTTGCCGGGAGGGCCAAGTGAGCAGTTCTTC. This encodes CASSLPGGPSEQFF.

This clone was detected once. V usage is TRBV4-2 and J usage is TRBJ2-3; 9 bases align to TRBD2. V lost 3 bases to trimming and J lost 2 bases; unmatched junction nucleotides: 9. Germline-derived CDR1 and CDR2 are LGHNA and YNFKEQ. There are 17 residues in the CDR3. The CDR3 loop is CASSQTISGSLTDTQYF. The CDR3 nucleotides are TGTGCCAGCAGCCAGACCATTAGCGGGAGCCTCACAGATACGCAGTATTTT.

The chain is built from TRBV18 and TRBJ2-5, with 8 bases matching TRBD1. Looked up from germline, CDR1 is KGHSH and CDR2 is LQKENI. V shed 3 bases and J 1 base; nucleotides not matched to a gene: 1. The CDR3 loop spans 14 amino acids. In DNA form, the CDR3 reads TGTGCCAGCTCACCTCAGGGGGCCCAAGAGACCCAGTACTTC. This codes for CASSPQGAQETQYF.

This rearrangement joins TRBV28 to TRBJ1-4, with a tentative D call TRBD1 (6 bases). The CDR3 extends over 15 amino acids. V lost 6 bases and J 0 bases, leaving 11 bases between the germline ends. Germline V gene lookup returns CDR1 MDHEN and CDR2 SYDVKM. The CDR3 DNA is TGTGCCAGCAGGCGAAACAGGGCAACTAATGAAAAACTGTTTTTT. It yields the protein CASRRNRATNEKLFF. The full variable domain, in which reference TRBV28 and TRBJ1-4 provide the parts outside the CDR3, is DVKVTQSSRYLVKRTGEKVFLECVQDMDHENMFWYRQDPGLGLRLIYFSYDVKMKEKGDIPEGYSVSREKKERFSLILESASTNQTSMYLCASRRNRATNEKLFFGSGTQLSVL.

In its sample, this clone was seen once. The chain is built from TRBV5-4 and TRBJ2-5, with a tentative D call TRBD2 (5 bases). Looked up from germline, CDR1 is SGHNT and CDR2 is YYREEE (reference sequence). The CDR3 length is 14 residues. Trimming stripped 4 bases from V and 1 base from J, with 11 bases between. The CDR3 DNA follows: TGTGCCAGCAGCCCGGGAACCCGCCAAGAGACCCAGTACTTC. Translation gives CASSPGTRQETQYF.

The chain uses TRBV6-2 or TRBV6-3 and TRBJ1-2; D uncertain. CDR1 MNHEY and CDR2 SVGEGT come from the germline V gene. With 5 bases removed from V and 4 bases from J, the gap between germline ends came to 11 bases. The CDR3 extends over 13 amino acids. DNA of the CDR3: TGTGCCAGCAGTCCGGTATCATCCTATGGCTACACCTTC. Residues: CASSPVSSYGYTF.

The gene calls are TRBV5-6 and TRBJ2-7; perhaps TRBD1 as D (6 bases). The length of the CDR3 is 15 residues. Germline CDR1 and CDR2: SGHDT and YYEEEE. V was pared by 4 bases and J by 0 bases, with 14 bases between. The CDR3 protein is CASSRRETGSYEQYF. In nucleotides, the CDR3 is TGTGCCAGCAGCCGGCGAGAGACAGGCTCCTACGAGCAGTACTTC.

V usage is TRBV18 and J usage is TRBJ1-1; 7 bases are a match to TRBD1. There are 15 residues in the CDR3. Germline CDR1 KGHSH, CDR2 LQKENI. V lost 2 bases, J lost 0 bases, and 3 bases stayed unmatched. This chain's CDR3 is CASSPSQGVNTEAFF. For the CDR3, the DNA is TGTGCCAGCTCACCATCCCAGGGGGTGAACACTGAAGCTTTCTTT.

This chain uses TRBV5-4 with TRBJ1-1; 7 nucleotides agree with TRBD1. The CDR3 loop spans 16 amino acids. Germline trimming cut 0 bases from V and 5 bases from J; bases unmatched to any gene: 10. CDR1 and CDR2 (germline): SGHNT, YYREEE (reference sequence). CDR3 residues: CASSLASTAGGTEAFF. The CDR3 region has the DNA TGTGCCAGCAGCTTGGCTAGCACAGCAGGGGGAACTGAAGCTTTCTTT. Supplemented by reference TRBV5-4 and TRBJ1-1, the full variable domain reads ETGVTQSPTHLIKTRGQQVTLRCSSQSGHNTVSWYQQALGQGPQFIFQYYREEENGRGNFPPRFSGLQFPNYSSELNVNALELDDSALYLCASSLASTAGGTEAFFGQGTRLTVV.

This clone has just one count. The V gene is TRBV3-1 (or the pseudogene TRBV3-2), the J gene TRBJ1-2, with D perhaps matching TRBD1 (6 bases). CDR1 is LGHDT and CDR2 is YNNKEL in the germline V gene (reference sequence). The ends were cut back, 3 bases at V and 6 bases at J, with 8 bases in the middle. CDR3 length equals 12 residues. CDR3 DNA sequence: TGTGCCAGCAGCCAGGGGGCGAATGGCTACACCTTC. This encodes CASSQGANGYTF.

The CDR3 DNA follows: TGCGCCAGCAGCTACGGGCCGGGGGGCGCGGCTAATGAAAAACTGTTTTTT. Protein: CASSYGPGGAANEKLFF. V is TRBV5-1 and J is TRBJ1-4, with a weak D call TRBD1 (6 bases). Germline V gene lookup returns CDR1 SGHRS and CDR2 YFSETQ. The CDR3 is 17 residues long. V lost 3 bases and J lost 3, with 18 bases in between.

The genes are TRBV10-3 and TRBJ2-1, with TRBD2 matching 7 bases. The CDR3 has 16 amino acids. Germline assignment: CDR1 ENHRY and CDR2 SYGVKD. V shed 8 bases, J shed 4 bases, and the junction held 14 bases outside the gene matches. CDR3 sequence: CAIQEGGSKGYNEQFF. In DNA, the CDR3 is TGTGCCATCCAGGAGGGAGGGTCAAAGGGATACAATGAGCAGTTCTTC.

V and J are TRBV9 and TRBJ2-3; D is possibly TRBD2 (6 bases). Trimming removed 1 base at V and 3 bases at J, with 9 bases between. The CDR3 consists of 14 residues. In germline, CDR1 is SGDLS, CDR2 YYNGEE. CDR3 loop: CASSVRSGTDTQYF. CDR3 DNA sequence: TGTGCCAGCAGCGTAAGGAGCGGGACAGATACGCAGTATTTT.

The chain combines TRBV7-3 with TRBJ2-1; D might be TRBD2 (6 bases). The CDR3 extends over 13 amino acids. The ends were cut back, 8 bases at V and 9 bases at J, with 17 bases in the middle. Germline CDR1 reads SGHTA; CDR2 reads FQGTGA. The CDR3 here is CASRRRVEGEQFF. DNA for the CDR3: TGTGCCAGCCGCCGTCGGGTGGAGGGTGAGCAGTTCTTC. Complete variable domain (other parts from reference TRBV7-3 and TRBJ2-1): GAGVSQTPSNKVTEKGKYVELRCDPISGHTALYWYRQSLGQGPEFLIYFQGTGAADDSGLPNDRFFAVRPEGSVSTLKIQRTERGDSAVYLCASRRRVEGEQFFGPGTRLTVL.

The rearrangement joins TRBV6-2 or TRBV6-3 to TRBJ2-7, with TRBD2 matching 9 bases. The V gene end was trimmed by 1 base and the J gene end by 3 bases; junction bases not matched to a gene: 4. CDR1 MNHEY and CDR2 SVGEGT come from the germline V gene. The CDR3 covers 15 residues. CDR3 coding DNA: TGTGCCAGCAGTTACTTAGCGGGAGCTTACTACGAGCAGTACTTC. It translates to CASSYLAGAYYEQYF.

The J gene is TRBJ2-3, the V gene TRBV2; maybe TRBD2 (8 bases). CDR1 is SNHLY, CDR2 FYNNEI, per germline. The CDR3 contains 16 residues. With 6 bases removed from V and 2 bases from J, the gap between germline ends came to 18 bases. The CDR3 reads CASSPQGGLVTDTQYF. CDR3 DNA sequence: TGTGCCAGCAGCCCTCAGGGGGGACTAGTCACAGATACGCAGTATTTT.

V is TRBV18 and J is TRBJ1-2; 7 nucleotides align to TRBD1. V lost 3 bases and J lost 2; bases outside the gene matches: 6. The germline V gene encodes CDR1 KGHSH and CDR2 LQKENI. There are 15 residues in the CDR3. The CDR3 sequence: CASSPPGQRNYGYTF. The DNA of the CDR3 is TGTGCCAGCTCACCCCCGGGACAGAGAAACTATGGCTACACCTTC.

V gene TRBV18 combines with J gene TRBJ1-4; the match to TRBD1 covers 8 bases. V shed 5 bases and J 2 bases; nucleotides not matched to a gene: 4. The germline V gene has CDR1 KGHSH and CDR2 LQKENI. The CDR3 sequence is 15 residues long. The CDR3 reads CASSAGQGTNEKLFF. The DNA of the CDR3 is TGTGCCAGCTCAGCCGGACAGGGTACTAATGAAAAACTGTTTTTT.

The chain links TRBV5-1 to TRBJ2-2; TRBD1 matches at 11 bases. This CDR3 is built from 17 residues. V trimming: 3 bases; J trimming: 0 bases; junction bases outside the gene matches: 4. CDR1 SGHRS and CDR2 YFSETQ come from the germline V gene. The CDR3 DNA is TGCGCCAGCAGCTCGGGACAGGGGGTTACGAACACCGGGGAGCTGTTTTTT. It encodes CASSSGQGVTNTGELFF.